This record concerns one TCR beta chain sequence. The record originates from a study of blood T cell repertoires in COVID-19. Overall study: Acute and convalescent COVID-19 samples came from the United States, Italy and Spain.

In the original processing: Amplified reference gene primers provided the basis for estimating nucleated cell counts. Some clones are missing from TCRdb's copy, which holds only in-frame ones; the method was immunoSEQ multiplex PCR. V, J and clone size reflect that table, while D and trimming were determined from the DNA. This sample has approximately 250,000 clones, with around four fifths found just once. The germline gives CDR1 SGHTA, CDR2 FQGNSA. Trimming took off 5 bases at V and 1 base at J, with 14 bases between the two ends. CDR3 length equals 15 residues. The V and J genes are TRBV7-2 and TRBJ1-1; unclear D gene. Sequencing input: peripheral blood. The receptor comes from a woman between 55 and 75 years old with active or convalescent COVID-19. The CDR3 DNA reads as TGTGCCAGCAGCCCCCGGACTAATAGGAACACTGAAGCTTTCTTT. Translation: CASSPRTNRNTEAFF.